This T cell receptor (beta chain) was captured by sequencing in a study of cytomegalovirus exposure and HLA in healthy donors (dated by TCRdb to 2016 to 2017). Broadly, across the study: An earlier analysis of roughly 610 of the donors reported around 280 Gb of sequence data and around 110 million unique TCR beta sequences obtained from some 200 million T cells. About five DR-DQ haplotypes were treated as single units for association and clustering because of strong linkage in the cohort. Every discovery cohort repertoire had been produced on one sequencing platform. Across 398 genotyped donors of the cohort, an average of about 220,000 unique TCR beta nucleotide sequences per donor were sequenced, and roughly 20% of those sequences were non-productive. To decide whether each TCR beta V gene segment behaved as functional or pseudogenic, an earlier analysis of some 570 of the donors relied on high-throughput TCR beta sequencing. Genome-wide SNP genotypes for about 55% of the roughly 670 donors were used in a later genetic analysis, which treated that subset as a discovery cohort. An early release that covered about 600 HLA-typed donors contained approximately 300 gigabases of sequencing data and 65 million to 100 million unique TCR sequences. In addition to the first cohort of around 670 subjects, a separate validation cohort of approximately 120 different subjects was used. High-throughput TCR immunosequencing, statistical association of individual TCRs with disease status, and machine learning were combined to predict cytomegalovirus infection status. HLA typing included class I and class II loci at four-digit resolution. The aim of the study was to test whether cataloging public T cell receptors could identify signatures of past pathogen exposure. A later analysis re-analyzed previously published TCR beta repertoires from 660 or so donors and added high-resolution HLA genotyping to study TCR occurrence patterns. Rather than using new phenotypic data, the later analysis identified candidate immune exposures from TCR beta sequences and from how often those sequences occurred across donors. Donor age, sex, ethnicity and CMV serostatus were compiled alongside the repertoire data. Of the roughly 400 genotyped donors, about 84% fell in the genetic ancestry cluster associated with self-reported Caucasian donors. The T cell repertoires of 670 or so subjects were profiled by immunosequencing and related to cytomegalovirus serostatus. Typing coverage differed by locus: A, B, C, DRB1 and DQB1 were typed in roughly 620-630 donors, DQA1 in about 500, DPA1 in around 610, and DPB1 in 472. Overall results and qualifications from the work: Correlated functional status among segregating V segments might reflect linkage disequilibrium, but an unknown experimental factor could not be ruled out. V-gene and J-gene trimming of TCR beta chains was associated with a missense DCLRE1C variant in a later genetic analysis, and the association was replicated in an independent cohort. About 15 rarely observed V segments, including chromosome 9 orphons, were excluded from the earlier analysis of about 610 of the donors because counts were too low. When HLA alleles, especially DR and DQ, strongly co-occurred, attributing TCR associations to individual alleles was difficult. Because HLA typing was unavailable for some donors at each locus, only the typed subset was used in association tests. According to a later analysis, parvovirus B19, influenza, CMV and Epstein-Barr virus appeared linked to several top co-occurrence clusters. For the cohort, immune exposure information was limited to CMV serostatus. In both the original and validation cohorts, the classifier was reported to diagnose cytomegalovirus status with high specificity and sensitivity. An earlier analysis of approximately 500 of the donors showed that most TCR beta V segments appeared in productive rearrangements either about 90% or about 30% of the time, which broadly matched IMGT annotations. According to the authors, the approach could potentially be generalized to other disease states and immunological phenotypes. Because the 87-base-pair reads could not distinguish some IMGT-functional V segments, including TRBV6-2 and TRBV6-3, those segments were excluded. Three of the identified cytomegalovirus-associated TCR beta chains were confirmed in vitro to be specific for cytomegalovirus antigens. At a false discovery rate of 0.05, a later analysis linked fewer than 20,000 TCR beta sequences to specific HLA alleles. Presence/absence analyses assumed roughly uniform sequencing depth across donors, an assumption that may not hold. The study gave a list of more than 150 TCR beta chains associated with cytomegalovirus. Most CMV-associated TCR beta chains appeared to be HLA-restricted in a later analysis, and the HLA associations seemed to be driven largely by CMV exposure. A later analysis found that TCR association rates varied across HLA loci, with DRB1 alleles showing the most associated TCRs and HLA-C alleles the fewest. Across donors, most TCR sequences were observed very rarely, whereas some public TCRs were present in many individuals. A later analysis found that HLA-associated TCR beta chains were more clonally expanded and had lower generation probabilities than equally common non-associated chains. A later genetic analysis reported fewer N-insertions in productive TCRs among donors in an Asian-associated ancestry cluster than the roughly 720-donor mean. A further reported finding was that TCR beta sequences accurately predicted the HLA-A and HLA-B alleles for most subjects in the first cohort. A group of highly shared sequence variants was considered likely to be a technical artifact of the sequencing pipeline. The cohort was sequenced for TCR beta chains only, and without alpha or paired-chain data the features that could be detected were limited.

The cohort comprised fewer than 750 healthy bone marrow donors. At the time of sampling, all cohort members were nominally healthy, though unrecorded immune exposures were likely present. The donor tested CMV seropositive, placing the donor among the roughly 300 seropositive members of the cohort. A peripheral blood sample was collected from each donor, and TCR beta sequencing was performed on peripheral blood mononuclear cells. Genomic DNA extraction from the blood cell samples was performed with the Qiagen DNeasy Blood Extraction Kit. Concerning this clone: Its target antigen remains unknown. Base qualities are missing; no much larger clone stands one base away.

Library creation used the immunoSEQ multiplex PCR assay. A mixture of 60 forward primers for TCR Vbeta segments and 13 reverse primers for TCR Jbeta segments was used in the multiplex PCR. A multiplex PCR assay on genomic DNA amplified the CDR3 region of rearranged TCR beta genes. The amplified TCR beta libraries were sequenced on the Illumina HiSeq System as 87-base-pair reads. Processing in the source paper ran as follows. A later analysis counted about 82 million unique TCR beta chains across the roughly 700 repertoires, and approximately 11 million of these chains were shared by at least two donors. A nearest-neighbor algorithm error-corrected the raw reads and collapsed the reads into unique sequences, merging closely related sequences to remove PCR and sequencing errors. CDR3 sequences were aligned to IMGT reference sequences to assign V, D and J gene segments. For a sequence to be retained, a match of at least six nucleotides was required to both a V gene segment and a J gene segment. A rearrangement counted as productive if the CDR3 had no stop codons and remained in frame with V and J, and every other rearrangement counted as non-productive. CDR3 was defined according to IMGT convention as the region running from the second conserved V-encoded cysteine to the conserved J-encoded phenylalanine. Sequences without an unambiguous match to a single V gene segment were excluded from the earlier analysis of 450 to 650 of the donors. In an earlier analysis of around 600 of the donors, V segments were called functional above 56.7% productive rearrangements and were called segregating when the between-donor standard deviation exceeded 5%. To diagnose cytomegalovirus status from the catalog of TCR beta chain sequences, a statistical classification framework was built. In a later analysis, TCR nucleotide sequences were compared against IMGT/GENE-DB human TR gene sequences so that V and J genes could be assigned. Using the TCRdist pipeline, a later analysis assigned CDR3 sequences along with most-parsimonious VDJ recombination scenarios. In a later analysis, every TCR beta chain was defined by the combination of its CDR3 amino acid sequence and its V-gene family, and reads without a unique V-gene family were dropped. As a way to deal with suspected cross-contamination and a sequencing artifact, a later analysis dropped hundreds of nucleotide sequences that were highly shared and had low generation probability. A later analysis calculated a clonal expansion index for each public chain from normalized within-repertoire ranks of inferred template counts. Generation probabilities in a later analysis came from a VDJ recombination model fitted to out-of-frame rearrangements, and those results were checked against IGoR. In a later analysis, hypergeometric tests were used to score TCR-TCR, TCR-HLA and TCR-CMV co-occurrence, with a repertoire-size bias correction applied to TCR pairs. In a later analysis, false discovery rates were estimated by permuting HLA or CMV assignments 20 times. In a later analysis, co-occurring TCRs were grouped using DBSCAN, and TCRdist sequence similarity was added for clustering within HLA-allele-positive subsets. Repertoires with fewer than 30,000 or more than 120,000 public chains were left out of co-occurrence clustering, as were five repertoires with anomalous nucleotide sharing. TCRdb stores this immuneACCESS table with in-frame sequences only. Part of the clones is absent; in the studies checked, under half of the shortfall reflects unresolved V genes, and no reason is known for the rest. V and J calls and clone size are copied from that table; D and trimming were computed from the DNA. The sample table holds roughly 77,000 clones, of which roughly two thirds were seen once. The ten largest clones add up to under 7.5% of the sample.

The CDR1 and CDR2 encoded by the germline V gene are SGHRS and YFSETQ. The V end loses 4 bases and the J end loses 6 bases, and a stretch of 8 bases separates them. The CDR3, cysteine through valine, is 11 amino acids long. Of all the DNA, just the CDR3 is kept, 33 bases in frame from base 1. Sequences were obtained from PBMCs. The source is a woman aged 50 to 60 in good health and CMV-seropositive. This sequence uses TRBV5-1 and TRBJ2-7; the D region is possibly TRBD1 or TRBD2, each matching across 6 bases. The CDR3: CASSGGGEQYV. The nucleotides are TGCGCCAGCAGCGGAGGGGGCGAGCAGTACGTC.